These 26 T cell receptor beta chains share one sample of origin, sequenced in a study of identifying expanded T cells in peripheral blood. The repertoire was sequenced with immunoSEQ multiplex PCR; TCRdb's copy has only in-frame clones and lacks some. The sample has approximately 58,000 clones, more than 70% seen once. Input material: blood. Every receptor here comes from a person between 18 and 70 years old in good health.

This clone was observed a single time. The chain combines TRBV5-1 with TRBJ2-5; tentatively, D is TRBD1 (7 bases). The CDR3 loop spans 14 amino acids. Germline loops: CDR1 SGHRS, CDR2 YFSETQ. Trimming shortened V by 4 bases and J by 5 bases, and 15 bases separated the two germline ends. CDR3 residues: CASSPGQGGETQYF. The CDR3 region has the DNA TGCGCCAGCAGCCCTGGCCAGGGGGGTGAGACCCAGTACTTC.

The rearrangement links TRBV5-1 to TRBJ2-7, with D tentatively TRBD2 (5 bases). CDR3 length: 13 amino acids. CDR1 is SGHRS, CDR2 YFSETQ, per germline. The ends were cut back, 0 bases at V and 4 bases at J, with 8 bases in the middle. The CDR3: CASSLAGVYEQYF. As DNA, the CDR3 is TGCGCCAGCAGCTTGGCCGGGGTGTACGAGCAGTACTTC.

Only a few counts were recorded for this clone. CDR3 region: CASSMYPGQGFPLHF. CDR3 DNA sequence: TGTGCCAGTAGTATGTACCCGGGACAGGGTTTTCCCCTCCACTTT. V gene TRBV19 combines with J gene TRBJ1-6; TRBD1 matches at 9 bases. Unmatched junction bases numbered 10, after V lost 3 bases and J lost 13 bases. This CDR3 has 15 residues. Germline V gives CDR1 LNHDA, CDR2 SQIVND (reference sequence). Full variable domain (rest looked up from reference TRBV19 and TRBJ1-6): DGGITQSPKYLFRKEGQNVTLSCEQNLNHDAMYWYRQDPGQGLRLIYYSQIVNDFQKGDIAEGYSVSREKKESFPLTVTSAQKNPTAFYLCASSMYPGQGFPLHFGNGTRLTVT.

The chain uses TRBV7-9 and TRBJ2-5; 7 nucleotides match TRBD1. The germline V gene encodes CDR1 SEHNR and CDR2 FQNEAQ (reference sequence). This CDR3 comprises 16 residues. V shed 5 bases and J 1 base; nucleotides not matched to a gene: 10. The CDR3 protein is CASSPRQGTFQETQYF. In DNA form, the CDR3 reads TGTGCCAGCAGCCCGAGACAGGGTACCTTCCAAGAGACCCAGTACTTC.

Only one count was recorded for this clone. This sequence joins TRBV6-5 and TRBJ1-2, with 8 nucleotides matching TRBD1. The CDR3 spans 13 residues. V gave up 6 bases and J gave up 8 bases; unmatched junction bases: 8. Germline V gene lookup returns CDR1 MNHEY and CDR2 SVGAGI. The CDR3 sequence: CASRRDRGDGYTF. In DNA, the CDR3 is TGTGCCAGCAGGAGAGACAGGGGTGACGGCTACACCTTC.

This clone was recorded only once. This sequence joins TRBV5-1 and TRBJ2-1; 12 nucleotides match TRBD2. This CDR3 has 16 residues. CDR1 is SGHRS and CDR2 is YFSETQ in the germline V gene. The V segment lost 4 bases and the J segment 8 bases; nucleotides outside the gene matches: 10. The CDR3 here is CASSTVLAGGKDEQFF. The CDR3 nucleotides read TGCGCCAGCAGCACGGTCCTAGCGGGGGGGAAGGATGAGCAGTTCTTC.

This chain uses TRBV7-9 with TRBJ1-4; 9 positions agree with TRBD1. Germline lookup yields CDR1 SEHNR and CDR2 FQNEAQ (reference sequence). The CDR3 runs 15 residues. V gave up 5 bases and J gave up 6 bases; unmatched junction bases: 7. The CDR3 sequence: CASSLTGGEDEKLFF. DNA for the CDR3: TGTGCCAGCAGCCTCACAGGGGGCGAAGATGAAAAACTGTTTTTT.

This chain links TRBV6-5 with TRBJ2-1; D is unresolved. The V end lost 2 bases, the J end lost 5 bases, and 7 bases lay between the germline ends. Germline CDR1 is MNHEY and CDR2 is SVGAGI. This CDR3 spans 13 amino acids. CDR3 amino acids: CASSYTLNNEQFF. CDR3 bases: TGTGCCAGCAGTTACACCCTGAACAATGAGCAGTTCTTC.

V is TRBV18 and J is TRBJ1-1, with D uncertain. The V and J ends lost 6 bases and 1 base respectively, with 9 bases between them. This CDR3 contains 13 residues. CDR1 is KGHSH and CDR2 is LQKENI in the germline V gene. The CDR3 loop is CASSSGRNTEAFF. Here the CDR3 DNA reads TGTGCCAGCTCCTCGGGGAGGAACACTGAAGCTTTCTTT. The whole variable domain, remainder taken from reference TRBV18 and TRBJ1-1, is NAGVMQNPRHLVRRRGQEARLRCSPMKGHSHVYWYRQLPEEGLKFMVYLQKENIIDESGMPKERFSAEFPKEGPSILRIQQVVRGDSAAYFCASSSGRNTEAFFGQGTRLTVV.

CDR3 in DNA: TGCAGCGTTAACCAGGGGGGCACCGGGGAGCTGTTTTTT. It is translated as CSVNQGGTGELFF. J is TRBJ2-2 and V is TRBV29-1, with TRBD1 as a possible D gene (7 bases). CDR3 length: 13 residues. Germline CDR1 reads SQVTM; CDR2 reads ANQGSEA. V shed 5 bases and J shed 4 bases, with 11 bases lying between them.

The chain is built from TRBV27 and TRBJ2-3; D is perhaps TRBD2 (6 bases). The germline gives CDR1 MNHEY, CDR2 SMNVEV (reference sequence). This CDR3 is 15 amino acids long. The V end was cut by 5 bases, the J end by 2 bases, with 14 bases between. As DNA, the CDR3 is TGTGCCAGCAGTGCCCTCCGGGGGACCACAGATACGCAGTATTTT. This encodes CASSALRGTTDTQYF.

V and J are TRBV28 and TRBJ2-3, with no clear D. Between the trimmed V and J ends, which lost 2 bases and 6 bases, there was a span of 3 bases. The CDR3 loop spans 11 amino acids. CDR1 is MDHEN, CDR2 SYDVKM, per germline. In nucleotides, the CDR3 is TGTGCCAGCAGTTTAGTGGATACGCAGTATTTT. Protein product: CASSLVDTQYF.

This CDR3 is CASNMGSSPLHF. The CDR3 DNA reads as TGTGCCAGCAACATGGGGAGCTCACCCCTCCACTTT. The V gene is TRBV28, the J gene TRBJ1-6; D uncertain. Trimming shortened V by 7 bases and J by 10 bases, and 11 bases separated the two germline ends. Germline CDR1 MDHEN, CDR2 SYDVKM. This CDR3 region has 12 residues. The full variable domain, with the rest looked up from reference TRBV28 and TRBJ1-6, is DVKVTQSSRYLVKRTGEKVFLECVQDMDHENMFWYRQDPGLGLRLIYFSYDVKMKEKGDIPEGYSVSREKKERFSLILESASTNQTSMYLCASNMGSSPLHFGNGTRLTVT.

The chain couples TRBV7-2 to TRBJ1-2; D call uncertain. The ends were cut back, 3 bases at V and 8 bases at J, with 10 bases in the middle. The CDR3 covers 12 residues. CDR1 and CDR2 from the germline V gene are SGHTA and FQGNSA. In DNA form, the CDR3 reads TGTGCCAGCAGCTTCTGGACGGAAGGCTACACCTTC. Its translation: CASSFWTEGYTF. Filled out from reference TRBV7-2 and TRBJ1-2, the complete variable domain reads GAGVSQSPSNKVTEKGKDVELRCDPISGHTALYWYRQSLGQGLEFLIYFQGNSAPDKSGLPSDRFSAERTGGSVSTLTIQRTQQEDSAVYLCASSFWTEGYTFGSGTRLTVV.

The chain uses TRBV19 and TRBJ2-3; D perhaps matches TRBD1 (5 bases). CDR1 is LNHDA and CDR2 is SQIVND in the germline V gene (reference sequence). V was cut by 3 bases and J by 2 bases, with 6 bases left in between. CDR3 size: 13 residues. DNA for the CDR3: TGTGCCAGTAGTATGACAGCCACAGATACGCAGTATTTT. Translated: CASSMTATDTQYF.

The V call is TRBV5-5, the J call TRBJ2-7; D is undetermined. This CDR3 has 13 amino acids. Trimming removed 0 bases from V and 3 bases from J, with 7 bases in between. The germline V gene encodes CDR1 SGHKS and CDR2 YYEKEE (reference sequence). The CDR3 coding sequence is TGTGCCAGCAGCTTGGGATGGGTCTACGAGCAGTACTTC. Protein: CASSLGWVYEQYF.

The chain combines TRBV2 with TRBJ1-5; D uncertain. This CDR3 is built from 13 residues. Trimming took off 0 bases at V and 9 bases at J, with 9 bases between the two ends. The germline V gene has CDR1 SNHLY and CDR2 FYNNEI. The DNA for the CDR3 is TGTGCCAGCAGTGAAGCGGAGGTACCGCCCCAGCATTTT. It is translated as CASSEAEVPPQHF. The whole variable domain, filled in from reference TRBV2 and TRBJ1-5, reads EPEVTQTPSHQVTQMGQEVILRCVPISNHLYFYWYRQILGQKVEFLVSFYNNEISEKSEIFDDQFSVERPDGSNFTLKIRSTKLEDSAMYFCASSEAEVPPQHFGDGTRLSIL.

The rearrangement joins TRBV6-5 to TRBJ2-7; unclear D gene. This CDR3 spans 13 amino acids. Between the trimmed V and J ends, which lost 6 bases and 0 bases, there was a span of 9 bases. The V gene's germline CDR1 is MNHEY and CDR2 SVGAGI. The CDR3: CASRAGPSYEQYF. CDR3 in DNA: TGTGCCAGCAGAGCCGGACCCTCCTACGAGCAGTACTTC.

V usage is TRBV6-1 and J usage is TRBJ1-5, with D maybe TRBD1 (6 bases). Germline lookup yields CDR1 MNHNS and CDR2 SASEGT. The V end was cut by 6 bases, the J end by 6 bases, with 15 bases between. The CDR3 has 14 amino acids. The CDR3 loop is CASRQGQGSQPQHF. The DNA of the CDR3 is TGTGCCAGCAGGCAGGGGCAGGGCAGTCAGCCCCAGCATTTT.

This clone was observed once. CDR3: CAWSYGATNEKLFF. In nucleotides, the CDR3 is TGTGCCTGGAGTTACGGGGCCACTAATGAAAAACTGTTTTTT. The chain has TRBV30 and TRBJ1-4; D perhaps matches TRBD1 (5 bases). The CDR3 has 14 residues. CDR1 GTSNPN and CDR2 SVGIG come from the germline V gene (reference sequence). Between the trimmed V and J ends, which lost 2 bases and 2 bases, there was a span of 9 bases.

V gene TRBV9 combines with J gene TRBJ2-3, with D maybe TRBD2 (5 bases). CDR1 is SGDLS, CDR2 YYNGEE, per germline. V was shortened by 4 bases and J by 0 bases, with 15 bases between the two germline ends. There are 16 residues in the CDR3. The CDR3: CASSRDPQPSTDTQYF. DNA for the CDR3: TGTGCCAGCAGCCGGGATCCTCAACCTAGCACAGATACGCAGTATTTT.

The V and J genes are TRBV25-1 and TRBJ2-1, with D perhaps assigned TRBD1 or TRBD2 (6 bases each). With 3 bases removed from V and 1 base from J, the gap between germline ends came to 19 bases. Germline CDR1 and CDR2: MGHDK and SYGVNS. The length of the CDR3 is 18 residues. The CDR3 region has the DNA TGTGCCAGCAGTGACCCTGCACGCGGGACAAGTTCCTACAATGAGCAGTTCTTC. It specifies CASSDPARGTSSYNEQFF.

This clone was found a few times. The V gene is TRBV2, the J gene TRBJ2-2, with TRBD1 matching 9 bases. The CDR3 is made up of 14 amino acids. Germline CDR1 SNHLY, CDR2 FYNNEI. The ends lost 8 bases at V and 2 bases at J; junction bases unmatched: 3. The CDR3 protein is CASDRGLNTGELFF. The CDR3 nucleotides are TGTGCCAGCGACAGGGGGTTAAACACCGGGGAGCTGTTTTTT.

The DNA of the CDR3 is TGCGCCAGCAGCCCCAGGGGAGAAGGCACAGATACGCAGTATTTT. Translation: CASSPRGEGTDTQYF. The rearrangement joins TRBV5-1 to TRBJ2-3, with D possibly matching TRBD1 (6 bases). Germline V CDR1 and CDR2: SGHRS, YFSETQ. The CDR3 loop spans 15 amino acids. Trimming cost V 4 bases and J 1 base, with 13 bases left between them.

The chain carries TRBV5-6 and TRBJ1-1; D is unresolved. The length of the CDR3 is 12 residues. Trimming left V 4 bases short and J 1 base short, with 5 bases between. The germline V gene encodes CDR1 SGHDT and CDR2 YYEEEE. Written as DNA, the CDR3 is TGTGCCAGCAGCGGACGGAACACTGAAGCTTTCTTT. Protein: CASSGRNTEAFF.

V is TRBV5-1 and J is TRBJ2-2; D is unclear. Germline V gives CDR1 SGHRS, CDR2 YFSETQ. Trimming took 9 bases from V and 1 from J, leaving 19 bases between them. The CDR3 runs to 16 residues. This chain's CDR3 is CATSETSVGNTGELFF. CDR3 bases: TGCGCCACCTCCGAAACGTCCGTGGGGAACACCGGGGAGCTGTTTTTT.